This T cell receptor (beta chain) was observed in a study of T cell responses to AZD1222 COVID-19 vaccine. General observations from the study: AZD1222 recipients seropositive at baseline numbered only six or seven. Donors were largely white British and mainly female; clonal diversity was possibly underestimated. Nearly half of spike-specific TCRs reportedly target variant regions that are unmutated in the B.1.351 and B.1.1.7 variants.

Regarding this clone: Its antigen is not identified.

Clones were sequenced by immunoSEQ multiplex PCR, and TCRdb holds only the in-frame ones, with some missing. The sample has around 60,000 clones, around nine tenths seen once. In germline, CDR1 is DFQATT, CDR2 SNEGSKA (reference sequence). This CDR3 comprises 20 residues. V gave up 3 bases and J gave up 5 bases; unmatched junction bases: 17. The sequences come from peripheral blood, collected on day 0 of AZD1222 vaccination. The TCR sequence derives from an adult in good health. The chain links TRBV20-1 to TRBJ2-3; 16 positions agree with TRBD2. The CDR3 DNA reads TGCAGTGCTAGTCCTTCCTCCGGGACTAGCGGGGGGGCCAGGTTAGATACGCAGTATTTT. Its protein product is CSASPSSGTSGGARLDTQYF.